The 20 T cell receptor beta chains given below trace back to one sample, sequenced in a study of blood T cell repertoires in COVID-19. TCRdb's table, derived via immunoSEQ multiplex PCR, lists solely in-frame clones and lacks some. Found here are some 90,000 clones, about 90% of them singletons; the top ten hold approximately 4%. The sample consisted of peripheral blood. Receptor source: a woman of 80 years or more with active or convalescent COVID-19.

This clone was detected once. The chain has TRBV18 and TRBJ1-4, with TRBD1 matching over 8 bases. This CDR3 is built from 16 residues. V gave up 2 bases and J gave up 8 bases; unmatched junction bases: 10. Germline V gives CDR1 KGHSH, CDR2 LQKENI. The CDR3 spells CASSPNRRAGGEKLFF. CDR3 nucleotides: TGTGCCAGCTCACCAAATAGGAGGGCAGGGGGCGAAAAACTGTTTTTT. The full variable domain, in which reference TRBV18 and TRBJ1-4 provide the parts outside the CDR3, is NAGVMQNPRHLVRRRGQEARLRCSPMKGHSHVYWYRQLPEEGLKFMVYLQKENIIDESGMPKERFSAEFPKEGPSILRIQQVVRGDSAAYFCASSPNRRAGGEKLFFGSGTQLSVL.

Only one count was recorded for this clone. The chain employs TRBV28 and TRBJ2-5; a possible D gene is TRBD1 (5 bases). Trimming cost V 4 bases and J 0 bases, with 15 bases left between them. Germline values: CDR1 MDHEN, CDR2 SYDVKM. The CDR3 totals 16 residues. The CDR3 sequence is CASSSSLAGYQETQYF. As DNA, the CDR3 is TGTGCCAGCAGTTCGTCCTTGGCAGGGTACCAAGAGACCCAGTACTTC.

The chain couples TRBV5-4 to TRBJ2-2, with D perhaps TRBD1 (6 bases). Germline CDR1 and CDR2: SGHNT and YYREEE (reference sequence). CDR3 length equals 16 residues. Trimming shortened V by 6 bases and J by 6 bases, and 21 bases separated the two germline ends. CDR3: CASKGIAQGPAGELFF. The CDR3 DNA reads as TGTGCCAGCAAGGGAATAGCGCAGGGGCCCGCCGGGGAGCTGTTTTTT.

The chain recombines TRBV10-3 with TRBJ1-1; D remains unclear. The CDR3 covers 13 residues. The germline V gene encodes CDR1 ENHRY and CDR2 SYGVKD. The V end lost 0 bases, the J end lost 1 base, and 3 bases lay between the germline ends. The CDR3 reads CAISESQNTEAFF. The CDR3 region has the DNA TGTGCCATCAGTGAGTCACAGAACACTGAAGCTTTCTTT.

The genes are TRBV7-3 and TRBJ2-1; the D gene is possibly TRBD2 (6 bases). V lost 2 bases, J lost 5 bases, and 7 bases lay in between. Germline CDR1 is SGHTA and CDR2 is FQGTGA. This CDR3 region has 13 residues. The CDR3 loop reads CASSLQRDNEQFF. CDR3 coding DNA: TGTGCCAGCAGCTTACAGCGGGACAATGAGCAGTTCTTC.

This clone was detected only once. This could be a read error, since a much larger clone is one nucleotide away. The V gene is TRBV23-1, the J gene TRBJ2-7; D remains ambiguous. TRBV23-1 is noted as an ORF with a role that remains uncertain. CDR3 size: 11 residues. V was clipped by 4 bases and J by 1 base, with 2 bases between them. The DNA for the CDR3 is TGCGCCAGCAGTCCGTCCTACGAGCAGTACTTC. Encoded protein: CASSPSYEQYF.

This chain connects TRBV7-2 to TRBJ2-7, with 7 positions matching TRBD2. CDR1 is SGHTA, CDR2 FQGNSA, per germline. The CDR3 sequence is 14 residues long. The junction had 8 bases not matched to a gene; V was cut back by 5 bases and J by 4 bases. CDR3 nucleotides: TGTGCCAGCAGCCACTCCGGGAGGTTATACGAGCAGTACTTC. Its protein is CASSHSGRLYEQYF.

The rearrangement links TRBV6-5 to TRBJ2-1; TRBD1 is a possible D gene (5 bases). CDR1 and CDR2 from the germline V gene are MNHEY and SVGAGI. Trimming cost V 6 bases and J 1 base, with 10 bases left between them. The CDR3 is 14 amino acids. The CDR3 DNA reads TGTGCCAGCAGCTCCCGGACATCCTACAATGAGCAGTTCTTC. Translating it yields CASSSRTSYNEQFF.

This clone is a singleton in its sample. The V and J genes are TRBV7-2 and TRBJ2-3; 10 nucleotides agree with TRBD2. Per germline, CDR1 SGHTA and CDR2 FQGNSA. The J segment lost 4 bases and the V segment lost 5 bases, leaving 6 bases of the junction unmatched. The CDR3 consists of 15 residues. The CDR3 loop reads CASSRKREGPDTQYF. The CDR3 nucleotides read TGTGCCAGCAGCCGTAAGCGGGAGGGCCCAGATACGCAGTATTTT.

This clone turned up a few times. CDR3 DNA sequence: TGTGCCAGCAGCCCGGGAAACACCATATATTTT. Translated, it gives CASSPGNTIYF. The chain is built from TRBV7-9 and TRBJ1-3; D is undetermined. Deletions cut 5 bases from V and 4 bases from J, with 3 bases between. Germline V CDR1 and CDR2: SEHNR, FQNEAQ (reference sequence). This CDR3 comprises 11 residues.

The genes are TRBV29-1 and TRBJ2-7; 9 bases align to TRBD1. CDR1 and CDR2 from the germline V gene are SQVTM and ANQGSEA. CDR3 size: 16 residues. Trimming at V came to 7 bases and at J to 3 bases, leaving 16 bases not matched to a gene. CDR3 DNA: TGCAGCGCCTCGGGACAGGGAAGGGTCAAGAACTACGAGCAGTACTTC. Protein: CSASGQGRVKNYEQYF.

The chain has TRBV3-1 (or the pseudogene TRBV3-2) and TRBJ1-6, with D unclear. The CDR3 loop spans 14 amino acids. CDR1 and CDR2 (germline): LGHDT, YNNKEL (reference sequence). The V end lost 6 bases, the J end lost 5 bases, and 11 bases lay between the germline ends. CDR3 coding DNA: TGTGCCAGCAGACCCGGACTAGATAATTCACCCCTCCACTTT. It encodes CASRPGLDNSPLHF.

The rearrangement joins TRBV5-4 to TRBJ2-1; TRBD2 agrees at 11 bases. CDR3 size: 16 residues. V was pared by 4 bases and J by 7 bases, with 10 bases of the junction left unmatched. Germline loops: CDR1 SGHNT, CDR2 YYREEE (reference sequence). The CDR3 nucleotides are TGTGCCAGCAGCCCCGCTCGAAGGACTAGCGGGAATGAGCAGTTCTTC. This translates into CASSPARRTSGNEQFF.

The chain links TRBV10-3 to TRBJ2-1; D unclear. CDR1 and CDR2 (germline): ENHRY, SYGVKD. V gave up 4 bases and J gave up 5 bases, with 6 bases separating them. The CDR3 has 12 amino acids. The CDR3 reads CAISGSNNEQFF. CDR3 nucleotide sequence: TGTGCCATCAGTGGGAGTAACAATGAGCAGTTCTTC.

The chain combines TRBV19 with TRBJ1-4; 11 bases align to TRBD1. With 5 bases clipped from V and 7 bases from J, the junction kept 9 bases outside the gene matches. The CDR3 is 16 amino acids. Germline V CDR1 and CDR2: LNHDA, SQIVND (reference sequence). CDR3 amino acids: CASSLWGDRGSEKLFF. CDR3 nucleotides: TGTGCCAGTAGTCTATGGGGGGACAGGGGGAGTGAAAAACTGTTTTTT.

The rearrangement links TRBV28 to TRBJ1-1; D unresolved. V lost 4 bases and J 0 bases, leaving 6 bases between the germline ends. Germline lookup yields CDR1 MDHEN and CDR2 SYDVKM. This CDR3 contains 13 residues. For the CDR3, the DNA is TGTGCCAGCAGTTCTCTGTTGAACACTGAAGCTTTCTTT. It specifies CASSSLLNTEAFF.

The rearrangement uses TRBV28 and TRBJ1-2; no clear D gene. V was pared by 5 bases and J by 8 bases, with 15 bases between. The length of the CDR3 is 13 residues. Germline CDR1 and CDR2: MDHEN and SYDVKM. Written as DNA, the CDR3 is TGTGCCAGCAGTCCCCGGTACGGGTTGGGCTACACCTTC. Protein sequence: CASSPRYGLGYTF.

The chain couples TRBV19 to TRBJ1-4; 8 bases align to TRBD1. V lost 10 bases to trimming and J lost 4 bases; unmatched junction nucleotides: 11. Germline V lookup: CDR1 LNHDA, CDR2 SQIVND (reference sequence). This CDR3 is 15 amino acids long. CDR3 nucleotides: TGTGCCACCTCCCCGGGACAGGTGGTTAATGAAAAACTGTTTTTT. Protein sequence: CATSPGQVVNEKLFF.

The CDR3 protein is CASSKQGGNTGELFF. The CDR3 bases are TGTGCCAGCAGCAAACAGGGGGGGAACACCGGGGAGCTGTTTTTT. This chain joins TRBV5-6 and TRBJ2-2, with TRBD1 matching 8 bases. Trimming cost V 4 bases and J 1 base; bases outside gene matches: 3. Germline assignment: CDR1 SGHDT and CDR2 YYEEEE. The CDR3 is made up of 15 amino acids.

This chain connects TRBV7-2 to TRBJ2-5, with 7 bases that match TRBD2. With 1 base clipped from V and 7 bases from J, the junction kept 6 bases outside the gene matches. CDR1 and CDR2 from the germline V gene are SGHTA and FQGNSA. The CDR3 sequence is 14 residues long. The CDR3 sequence is CASSLDGGSLTQYF. Written as DNA, the CDR3 is TGTGCCAGCAGCTTAGATGGCGGGAGTTTGACCCAGTACTTC.